This T cell receptor beta chain was profiled in a study of blood T cell repertoires in COVID-19. CDR1 WSHSY and CDR2 SAAADI come from the germline V gene. This CDR3 is 13 amino acids long. The junction had 5 bases not matched to a gene; V was cut back by 6 bases and J by 5 bases. The table came from immunoSEQ multiplex PCR; TCRdb's copy has only in-frame clones and leaves some out. The table includes roughly 150,000 clones, around 87% detected once. The rearrangement links TRBV10-2 to TRBJ1-2; 8 nucleotides line up with TRBD1. The receptor was isolated from a woman in her thirties or forties with acute or convalescent COVID-19. Specimen: peripheral blood. DNA of the CDR3: TGCGCCAGCAGCCCGGACAGGGATTATGGCTACACCTTC. Translating it yields CASSPDRDYGYTF.